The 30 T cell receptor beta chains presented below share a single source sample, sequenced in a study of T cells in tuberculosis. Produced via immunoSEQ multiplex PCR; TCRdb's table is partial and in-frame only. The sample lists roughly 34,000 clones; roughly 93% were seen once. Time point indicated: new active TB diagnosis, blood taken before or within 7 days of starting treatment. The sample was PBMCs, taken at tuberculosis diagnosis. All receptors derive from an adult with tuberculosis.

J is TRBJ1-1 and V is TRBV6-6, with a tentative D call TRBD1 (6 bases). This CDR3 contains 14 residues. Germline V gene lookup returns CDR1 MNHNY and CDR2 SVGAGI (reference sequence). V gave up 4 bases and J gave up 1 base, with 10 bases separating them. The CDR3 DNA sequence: TGTGCCAGCAGTTTGAGGACAGAGAACACTGAAGCTTTCTTT. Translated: CASSLRTENTEAFF.

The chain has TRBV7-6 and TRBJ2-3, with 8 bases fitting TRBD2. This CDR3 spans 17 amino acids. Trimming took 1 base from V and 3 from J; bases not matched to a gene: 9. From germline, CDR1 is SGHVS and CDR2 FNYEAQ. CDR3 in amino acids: CASSLVPAGAGTDTQYF. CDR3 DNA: TGTGCCAGCAGCTTAGTCCCAGCGGGAGCTGGGACAGATACGCAGTATTTT.

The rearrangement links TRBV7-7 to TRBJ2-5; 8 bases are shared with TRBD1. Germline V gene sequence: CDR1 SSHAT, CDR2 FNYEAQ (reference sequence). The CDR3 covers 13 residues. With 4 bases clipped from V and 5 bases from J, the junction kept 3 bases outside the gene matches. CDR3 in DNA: TGTGCCAGCAGCTCAGGGGGCGAGGAGACCCAGTACTTC. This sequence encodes CASSSGGEETQYF.

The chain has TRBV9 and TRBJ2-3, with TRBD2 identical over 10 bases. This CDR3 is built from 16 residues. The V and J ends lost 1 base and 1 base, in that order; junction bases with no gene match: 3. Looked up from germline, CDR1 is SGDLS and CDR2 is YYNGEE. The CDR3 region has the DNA TGTGCCAGCAGCGTAACCGGGACTAGCGGCACAGATACGCAGTATTTT. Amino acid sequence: CASSVTGTSGTDTQYF.

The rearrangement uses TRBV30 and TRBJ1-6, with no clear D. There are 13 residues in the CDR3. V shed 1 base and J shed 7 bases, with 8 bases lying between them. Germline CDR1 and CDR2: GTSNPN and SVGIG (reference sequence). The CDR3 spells CAWSEVQNSPLHF. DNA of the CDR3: TGTGCCTGGAGTGAAGTACAGAATTCACCCCTCCACTTT. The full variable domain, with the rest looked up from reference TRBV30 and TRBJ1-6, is SQTIHQWPATLVQPVGSPLSLECTVEGTSNPNLYWYRQAAGRGLQLLFYSVGIGQISSEVPQNLSASRPQDRQFILSSKKLLLSDSGFYLCAWSEVQNSPLHFGNGTRLTVT.

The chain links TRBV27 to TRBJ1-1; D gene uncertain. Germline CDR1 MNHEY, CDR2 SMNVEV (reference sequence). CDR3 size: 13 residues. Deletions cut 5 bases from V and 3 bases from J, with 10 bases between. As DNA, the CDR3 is TGTGCCAGCAGTATGGACTCTGACACTGAAGCTTTCTTT. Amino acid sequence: CASSMDSDTEAFF.

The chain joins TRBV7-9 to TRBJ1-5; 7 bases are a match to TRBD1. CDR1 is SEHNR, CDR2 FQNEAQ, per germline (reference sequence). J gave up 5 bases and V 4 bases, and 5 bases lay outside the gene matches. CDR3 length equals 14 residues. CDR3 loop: CASSSGGSDQPQHF. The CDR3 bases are TGTGCCAGCAGCTCAGGGGGGAGCGATCAGCCCCAGCATTTT. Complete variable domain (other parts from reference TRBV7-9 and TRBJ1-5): DTGVSQNPRHKITKRGQNVTFRCDPISEHNRLYWYRQTLGQGPEFLTYFQNEAQLEKSRLLSDRFSAERPKGSFSTLEIQRTEQGDSAMYLCASSSGGSDQPQHFGDGTRLSIL.

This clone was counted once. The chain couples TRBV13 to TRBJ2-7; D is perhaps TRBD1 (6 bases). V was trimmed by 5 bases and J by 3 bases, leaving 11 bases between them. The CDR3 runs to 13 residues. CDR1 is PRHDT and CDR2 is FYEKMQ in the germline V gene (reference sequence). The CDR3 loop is CASSPRGIYEQYF. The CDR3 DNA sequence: TGTGCCAGCAGCCCTAGGGGGATCTACGAGCAGTACTTC.

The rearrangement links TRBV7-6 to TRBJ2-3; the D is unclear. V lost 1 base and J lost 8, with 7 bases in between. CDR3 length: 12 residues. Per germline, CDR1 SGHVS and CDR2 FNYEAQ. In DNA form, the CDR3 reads TGTGCCAGCAGCTTAGGGTCAGGTACGCAGTATTTT. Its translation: CASSLGSGTQYF.

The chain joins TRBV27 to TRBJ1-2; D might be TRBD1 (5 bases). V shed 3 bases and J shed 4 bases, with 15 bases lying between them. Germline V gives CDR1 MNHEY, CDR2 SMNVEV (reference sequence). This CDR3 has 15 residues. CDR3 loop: CASSLFQGISYGYTF. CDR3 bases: TGTGCCAGCAGTTTGTTTCAGGGAATTTCCTATGGCTACACCTTC.

The CDR3 sequence: CASSELQGRDTEAFF. CDR3 nucleotides: TGCGCCAGCAGTGAATTACAGGGCAGGGACACTGAAGCTTTCTTT. The chain is built from TRBV10-2 and TRBJ1-1; possible D gene TRBD1, 6 bases. This CDR3 is built from 15 residues. The V gene lost 3 bases and the J gene lost 3 bases, with 14 bases spanning the gap. The V gene's germline CDR1 is WSHSY and CDR2 SAAADI.

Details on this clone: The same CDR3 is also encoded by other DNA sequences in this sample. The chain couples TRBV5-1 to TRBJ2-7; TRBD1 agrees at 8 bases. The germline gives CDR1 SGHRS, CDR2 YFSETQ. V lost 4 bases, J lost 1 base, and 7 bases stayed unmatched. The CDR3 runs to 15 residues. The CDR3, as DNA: TGCGCCAGCAGCCTCCCCGGGACAGGATCCTACGAGCAGTACTTC. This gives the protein CASSLPGTGSYEQYF.

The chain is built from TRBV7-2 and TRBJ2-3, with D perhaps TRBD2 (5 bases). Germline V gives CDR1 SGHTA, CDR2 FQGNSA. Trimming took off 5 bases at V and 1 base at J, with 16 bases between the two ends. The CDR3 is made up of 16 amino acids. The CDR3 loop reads CASSPEGRGGTDTQYF. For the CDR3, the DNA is TGTGCCAGCAGCCCCGAGGGCCGTGGGGGCACAGATACGCAGTATTTT. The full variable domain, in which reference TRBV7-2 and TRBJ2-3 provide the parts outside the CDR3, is GAGVSQSPSNKVTEKGKDVELRCDPISGHTALYWYRQSLGQGLEFLIYFQGNSAPDKSGLPSDRFSAERTGGSVSTLTIQRTQQEDSAVYLCASSPEGRGGTDTQYFGPGTRLTVL.

The CDR3 reads CASRGLGEGAFF. As DNA, the CDR3 is TGTGCCAGCAGAGGGTTGGGCGAGGGAGCTTTCTTT. This chain joins TRBV6-1 and TRBJ1-1; no clear D. Germline CDR1 and CDR2: MNHNS and SASEGT. The CDR3 is made up of 12 amino acids. The ends were cut back, 6 bases at V and 10 bases at J, with 15 bases in the middle.

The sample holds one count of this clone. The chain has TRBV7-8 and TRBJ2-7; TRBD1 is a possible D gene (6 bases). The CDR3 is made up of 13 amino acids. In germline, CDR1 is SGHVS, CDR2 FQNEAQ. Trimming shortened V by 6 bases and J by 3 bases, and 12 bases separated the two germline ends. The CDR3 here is CASSVDRNYEQYF. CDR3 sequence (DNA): TGTGCCAGCAGTGTGGACAGAAACTACGAGCAGTACTTC.

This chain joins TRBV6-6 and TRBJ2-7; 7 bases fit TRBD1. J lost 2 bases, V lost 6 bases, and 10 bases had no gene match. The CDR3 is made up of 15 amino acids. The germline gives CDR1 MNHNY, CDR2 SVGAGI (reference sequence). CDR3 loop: CASSSDRTGTYEQYF. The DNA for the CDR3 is TGTGCCAGCAGCTCGGACCGGACAGGCACCTACGAGCAGTACTTC.

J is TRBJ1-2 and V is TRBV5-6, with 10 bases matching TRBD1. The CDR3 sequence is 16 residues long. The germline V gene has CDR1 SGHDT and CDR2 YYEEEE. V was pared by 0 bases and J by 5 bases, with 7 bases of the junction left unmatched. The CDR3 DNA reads TGTGCCAGCAGCTTGGCCGGGACAGGGGAAAGATATGGCTACACCTTC. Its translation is CASSLAGTGERYGYTF.

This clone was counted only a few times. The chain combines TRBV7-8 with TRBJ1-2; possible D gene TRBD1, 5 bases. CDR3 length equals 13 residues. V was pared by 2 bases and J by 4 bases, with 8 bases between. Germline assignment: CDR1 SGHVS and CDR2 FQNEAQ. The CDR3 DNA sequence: TGTGCCAGCAGCTTACGGGGGAGCTATGGCTACACCTTC. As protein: CASSLRGSYGYTF.

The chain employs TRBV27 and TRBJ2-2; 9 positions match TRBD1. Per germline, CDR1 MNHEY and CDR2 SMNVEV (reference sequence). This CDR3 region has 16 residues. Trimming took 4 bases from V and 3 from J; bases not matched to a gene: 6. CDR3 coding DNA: TGTGCCAGCAGTTCGGCGGGACAGGGATACACCGGGGAGCTGTTTTTT. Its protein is CASSSAGQGYTGELFF.

As DNA, the CDR3 is TGCGCCAGCAGCTCCCTACAGGGGGAGAGCACAGATACGCAGTATTTT. This codes for CASSSLQGESTDTQYF. The chain joins TRBV5-1 to TRBJ2-3; 8 nucleotides match TRBD1. V was pared by 3 bases and J by 0 bases, with 6 bases of the junction left unmatched. CDR1 is SGHRS and CDR2 is YFSETQ in the germline V gene. This CDR3 comprises 16 residues.

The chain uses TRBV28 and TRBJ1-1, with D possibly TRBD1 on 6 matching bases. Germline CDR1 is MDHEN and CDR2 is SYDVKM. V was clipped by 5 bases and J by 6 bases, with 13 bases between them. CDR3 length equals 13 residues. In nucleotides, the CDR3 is TGTGCCAGCAGTCTATTACAGGGACCTGAAGCTTTCTTT. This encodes CASSLLQGPEAFF.

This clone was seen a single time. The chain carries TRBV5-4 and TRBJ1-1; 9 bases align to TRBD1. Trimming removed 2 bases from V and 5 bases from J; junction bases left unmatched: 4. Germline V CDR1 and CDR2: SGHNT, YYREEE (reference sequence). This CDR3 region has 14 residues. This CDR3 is CASSLQGARTEAFF. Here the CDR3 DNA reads TGTGCCAGCAGCTTACAGGGGGCGCGTACTGAAGCTTTCTTT.

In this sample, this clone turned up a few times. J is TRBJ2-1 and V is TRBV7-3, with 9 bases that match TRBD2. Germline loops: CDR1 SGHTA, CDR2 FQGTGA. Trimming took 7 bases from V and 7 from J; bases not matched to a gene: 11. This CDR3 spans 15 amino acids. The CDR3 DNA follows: TGTGCCAGCACCTCCGGGGCGGGAGGGCATAATGAGCAGTTCTTC. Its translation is CASTSGAGGHNEQFF.

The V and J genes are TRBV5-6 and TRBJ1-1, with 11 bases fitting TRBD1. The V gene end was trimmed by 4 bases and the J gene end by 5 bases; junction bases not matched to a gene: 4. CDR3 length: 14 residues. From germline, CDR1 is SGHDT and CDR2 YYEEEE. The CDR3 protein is CASSLGQGATEAFF. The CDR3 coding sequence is TGTGCCAGCAGCCTAGGACAGGGGGCGACTGAAGCTTTCTTT.

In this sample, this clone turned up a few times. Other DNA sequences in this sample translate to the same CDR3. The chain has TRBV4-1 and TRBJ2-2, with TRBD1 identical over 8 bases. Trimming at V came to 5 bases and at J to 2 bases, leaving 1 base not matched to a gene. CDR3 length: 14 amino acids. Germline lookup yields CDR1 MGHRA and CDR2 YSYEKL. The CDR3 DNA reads TGCGCCAGCAGCGACAGGGGAAACACCGGGGAGCTGTTTTTT. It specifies CASSDRGNTGELFF.

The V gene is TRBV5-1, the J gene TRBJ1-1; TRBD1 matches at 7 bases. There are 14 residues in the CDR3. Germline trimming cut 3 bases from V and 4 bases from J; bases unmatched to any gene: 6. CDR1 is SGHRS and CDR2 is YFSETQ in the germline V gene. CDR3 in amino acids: CASSWAGGGTEAFF. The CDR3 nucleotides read TGCGCCAGCAGCTGGGCAGGGGGTGGCACTGAAGCTTTCTTT.

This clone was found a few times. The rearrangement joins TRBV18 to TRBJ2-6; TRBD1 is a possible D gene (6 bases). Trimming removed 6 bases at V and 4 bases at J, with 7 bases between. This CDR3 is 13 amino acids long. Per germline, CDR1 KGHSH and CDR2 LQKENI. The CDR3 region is CASSGQGANVLTF. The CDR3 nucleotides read TGTGCCAGCTCCGGACAGGGGGCCAACGTCCTGACTTTC.

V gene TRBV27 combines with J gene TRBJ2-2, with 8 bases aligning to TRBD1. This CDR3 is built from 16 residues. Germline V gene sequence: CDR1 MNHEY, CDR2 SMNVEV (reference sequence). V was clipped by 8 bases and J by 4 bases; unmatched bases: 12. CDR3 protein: CASRPFRQGITGELFF. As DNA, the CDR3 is TGTGCCAGCCGTCCTTTCCGACAGGGGATCACCGGGGAGCTGTTTTTT.

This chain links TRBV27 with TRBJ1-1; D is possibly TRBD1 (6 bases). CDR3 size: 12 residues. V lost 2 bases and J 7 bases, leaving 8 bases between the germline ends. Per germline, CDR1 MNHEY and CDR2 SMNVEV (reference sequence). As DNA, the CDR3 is TGTGCCAGCAGTTTAAGGGGGGGTGAAGCTTTCTTT. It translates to CASSLRGGEAFF.

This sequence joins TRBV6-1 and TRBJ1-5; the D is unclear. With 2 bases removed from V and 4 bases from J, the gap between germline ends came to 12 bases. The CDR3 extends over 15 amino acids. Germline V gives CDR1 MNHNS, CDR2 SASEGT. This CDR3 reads CASSERGIGNQPQHF. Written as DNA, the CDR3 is TGTGCCAGCAGTGAACGGGGAATCGGTAATCAGCCCCAGCATTTT.